A single sample gave rise to the 25 T cell receptor beta chains below, sequenced in a study of blood T cell repertoires in COVID-19. Measured with immunoSEQ multiplex PCR; TCRdb has only the in-frame clones, and not every one. Here the sample spans roughly 200,000 clones, 80% to 90% being singletons. The sample comprised peripheral blood. The receptors shown here come from a woman older than 75 with COVID-19, enrolled during active disease.

The chain employs TRBV7-8 and TRBJ1-4; TRBD1 aligns across 8 bases. Trimming cost V 5 bases and J 6 bases; bases outside gene matches: 8. This CDR3 spans 15 amino acids. CDR1 and CDR2 from the germline V gene are SGHVS and FQNEAQ. The CDR3 is CASSPRTGRDEKLFF. The CDR3 DNA is TGTGCCAGCAGCCCCCGGACAGGGCGGGATGAAAAACTGTTTTTT. The full variable domain, with the rest looked up from reference TRBV7-8 and TRBJ1-4, is GAGVSQSPRYKVAKRGQDVALRCDPISGHVSLFWYQQALGQGPEFLTYFQNEAQLDKSGLPSDRFFAERPEGSVSTLKIQRTQQEDSAVYLCASSPRTGRDEKLFFGSGTQLSVL.

This chain connects TRBV5-1 to TRBJ1-2, with TRBD1 matching over 10 bases. V gave up 0 bases and J gave up 2 bases; unmatched junction bases: 7. Germline V gene data show CDR1 as SGHRS and CDR2 as YFSETQ. The CDR3 contains 17 residues. This CDR3 is CASSLEAGTGDNYGYTF. For the CDR3, the DNA is TGCGCCAGCAGCTTGGAAGCCGGGACAGGGGACAACTATGGCTACACCTTC.

The chain couples TRBV27 to TRBJ1-4; 8 nucleotides agree with TRBD1. The CDR3 runs 13 residues. CDR1 is MNHEY, CDR2 SMNVEV, per germline (reference sequence). V was clipped by 6 bases and J by 7 bases; unmatched bases: 4. CDR3 residues: CASRPTGVEKLFF. The DNA of the CDR3 is TGTGCCAGCAGACCGACAGGGGTTGAAAAACTGTTTTTT.

The V and J genes are TRBV5-5 and TRBJ1-2; unclear D gene. Germline lookup yields CDR1 SGHKS and CDR2 YYEKEE (reference sequence). V was clipped by 4 bases and J by 2 bases, with 12 bases between them. The CDR3 runs to 14 residues. The CDR3 DNA follows: TGTGCCAGCAGCCCCGCTCCGGTGAACTATGGCTACACCTTC. Amino acids: CASSPAPVNYGYTF.

The chain couples TRBV10-3 to TRBJ2-1; 8 positions agree with TRBD1. V gave up 6 bases and J gave up 2 bases; unmatched junction bases: 6. Germline values: CDR1 ENHRY, CDR2 SYGVKD. CDR3 length: 15 amino acids. The CDR3 region has the DNA TGTGCCATCAGCGATTACAGGGGGGCCTACAATGAGCAGTTCTTC. As protein: CAISDYRGAYNEQFF.

This clone was picked up a small number of times. The chain uses TRBV5-4 and TRBJ1-5; 10 bases line up with TRBD1. The CDR3 runs 15 residues. Germline V lookup: CDR1 SGHNT, CDR2 YYREEE (reference sequence). Trimming took 0 bases from V and 5 from J; bases not matched to a gene: 2. The chain's CDR3 is CASSLGGTGDQPQHF. The CDR3 bases are TGTGCCAGCAGCTTGGGGGGGACAGGGGATCAGCCCCAGCATTTT.

The chain joins TRBV7-2 to TRBJ2-3; maybe TRBD2 (6 bases). The CDR3 contains 15 residues. CDR1 and CDR2 (germline): SGHTA, FQGNSA. Trimming cost V 1 base and J 1 base, with 9 bases left between them. CDR3 DNA: TGTGCCAGCAGCTTAGTGTCTAGCGGCACAGATACGCAGTATTTT. This encodes CASSLVSSGTDTQYF.

The rearrangement links TRBV2 to TRBJ2-5; 7 positions match TRBD1. CDR1 is SNHLY and CDR2 is FYNNEI in the germline V gene. J was trimmed by 1 base and V by 8 bases; bases with no gene match: 1. CDR3 length equals 12 residues. CDR3 sequence: CASSGGQETQYF. CDR3 DNA sequence: TGTGCCAGCTCAGGGGGCCAAGAGACCCAGTACTTC.

The gene calls are TRBV4-1 and TRBJ2-1; 8 bases agree with TRBD2. The CDR3 covers 15 residues. The germline gives CDR1 MGHRA, CDR2 YSYEKL. V was pared by 1 base and J by 2 bases, with 1 base of the junction left unmatched. This CDR3 is CASSQGAGAYNEQFF. The CDR3 DNA is TGCGCCAGCAGCCAAGGAGCGGGAGCCTACAATGAGCAGTTCTTC.

The chain is built from TRBV19 and TRBJ2-1; 8 positions agree with TRBD2. Germline CDR1 LNHDA, CDR2 SQIVND (reference sequence). The CDR3 is 14 amino acids. The V segment lost 7 bases and the J segment 4 bases; nucleotides outside the gene matches: 6. CDR3 region: CASNPSGLYNEQFF. CDR3 sequence (DNA): TGTGCCAGTAATCCTAGCGGGTTATACAATGAGCAGTTCTTC. The complete variable domain, with remaining parts taken from reference TRBV19 and TRBJ2-1, reads DGGITQSPKYLFRKEGQNVTLSCEQNLNHDAMYWYRQDPGQGLRLIYYSQIVNDFQKGDIAEGYSVSREKKESFPLTVTSAQKNPTAFYLCASNPSGLYNEQFFGPGTRLTVL.

This sequence joins TRBV5-1 and TRBJ1-1; D gene uncertain. The germline V gene encodes CDR1 SGHRS and CDR2 YFSETQ. With 2 bases removed from V and 0 bases from J, the gap between germline ends came to 5 bases. The CDR3 runs to 13 residues. For the CDR3, the DNA is TGCGCCAGCAGCTTCGGTTTGAACACTGAAGCTTTCTTT. Translated, it gives CASSFGLNTEAFF.

This clone was seen ten or more times. CDR3 sequence (DNA): TGTGCCAGCAGCTGGCGGGTCCTCGCGGAAAAACTGTTTTTT. Residues: CASSWRVLAEKLFF. The chain is built from TRBV3-1 (or the pseudogene TRBV3-2) and TRBJ1-4, with D unclear. The CDR3 sequence is 14 residues long. V lost 5 bases, J lost 8 bases, and 15 bases lay in between. CDR1 and CDR2 from the germline V gene are LGHDT and YNNKEL (reference sequence).

This CDR3 reads CASRNRDTTGELFF. CDR3 nucleotides: TGTGCCAGCAGGAACCGGGACACCACCGGGGAGCTGTTTTTT. This chain connects TRBV3-1 (or the pseudogene TRBV3-2) to TRBJ2-2, with TRBD1 as a possible D gene (6 bases). The germline V gene encodes CDR1 LGHDT and CDR2 YNNKEL (reference sequence). Trimming left V 6 bases short and J 4 bases short, with 12 bases between. CDR3 length: 14 residues.

V gene TRBV19 combines with J gene TRBJ2-1; D unclear. Germline CDR1 LNHDA, CDR2 SQIVND (reference sequence). The CDR3 has 13 residues. With 7 bases removed from V and 4 bases from J, the gap between germline ends came to 11 bases. CDR3 in amino acids: CASTDSLYNEQFF. CDR3 coding DNA: TGTGCCAGTACCGACTCTCTGTACAATGAGCAGTTCTTC.

The CDR3 is CASSLEPGLAVYNEQFF. DNA for the CDR3: TGTGCCAGCAGCTTAGAACCGGGACTAGCGGTGTACAATGAGCAGTTCTTC. The chain combines TRBV7-8 with TRBJ2-1; TRBD2 aligns across 11 bases. The CDR3 contains 17 residues. CDR1 and CDR2 from the germline V gene are SGHVS and FQNEAQ. V was clipped by 1 base and J by 4 bases; unmatched bases: 6.

This clone was counted between two and nine times. The chain recombines TRBV24-1 with TRBJ2-2; 10 bases are a match to TRBD1. CDR3 size: 16 residues. The J segment lost 6 bases and the V segment lost 1 base, leaving 4 bases of the junction unmatched. Germline CDR1 is KGHDR and CDR2 is SFDVKD. As DNA, the CDR3 is TGTGCCACCAGTGATTTTAGACAGGGGGCGGCCGGGGAGCTGTTTTTT. It is translated as CATSDFRQGAAGELFF.

The chain recombines TRBV20-1 with TRBJ1-1, with a possible D match to TRBD1 (6 bases). The V end lost 3 bases, the J end lost 5 bases, and 10 bases lay between the germline ends. Per germline, CDR1 DFQATT and CDR2 SNEGSKA (reference sequence). The CDR3 loop spans 12 amino acids. The CDR3 nucleotides read TGCAGTGCTAGTTCAGGGGAGACTGAAGCTTTCTTT. It codes for CSASSGETEAFF.

In its sample, this clone was seen many times. The genes are TRBV4-2 and TRBJ2-3; 10 positions match TRBD2. The germline gives CDR1 LGHNA, CDR2 YNFKEQ. The CDR3 covers 18 residues. The V gene end was trimmed by 1 base and the J gene end by 1 base; junction bases not matched to a gene: 8. CDR3 nucleotide sequence: TGTGCCAGCAGCCAAGCCGGGACTAGCGCGTCTGGCACAGATACGCAGTATTTT. Its translation is CASSQAGTSASGTDTQYF.

V gene TRBV2 combines with J gene TRBJ1-1, with TRBD1 matching 8 bases. CDR1 is SNHLY and CDR2 is FYNNEI in the germline V gene. The CDR3 covers 15 residues. V shed 6 bases, J shed 7 bases, and the junction held 13 bases outside the gene matches. CDR3 sequence: CASSLGQGGSIEAFF. The CDR3 nucleotides read TGTGCCAGCAGCCTCGGACAGGGTGGGTCCATTGAAGCTTTCTTT.

The chain recombines TRBV6-5 with TRBJ2-7; D possibly corresponds to TRBD1 (6 bases). V lost 0 bases and J 7 bases, leaving 16 bases between the germline ends. The CDR3 length is 15 residues. Germline V gene sequence: CDR1 MNHEY, CDR2 SVGAGI. CDR3 sequence: CASSYSFGGVGEQYF. In DNA, the CDR3 is TGTGCCAGCAGTTACTCGTTTGGGGGCGTAGGGGAGCAGTACTTC.

The V call is TRBV27, the J call TRBJ1-5, with D tentatively TRBD1 (5 bases). CDR1 and CDR2 (germline): MNHEY, SMNVEV (reference sequence). With 4 bases removed from V and 0 bases from J, the gap between germline ends came to 7 bases. CDR3 length: 14 residues. The CDR3 region is CASSSTGSNQPQHF. The CDR3 DNA reads as TGTGCCAGCAGTTCCACAGGTAGCAATCAGCCCCAGCATTTT.

V gene TRBV5-1 combines with J gene TRBJ1-6; D gene unclear. V was clipped by 7 bases and J by 7 bases, with 15 bases between them. Germline V gene lookup returns CDR1 SGHRS and CDR2 YFSETQ. This CDR3 spans 14 amino acids. In DNA, the CDR3 is TGCGCCAGCTCCCTTCCGGGTGAAAATTCACCCCTCCACTTT. It is translated as CASSLPGENSPLHF.

The V and J genes are TRBV10-3 and TRBJ1-1; the match to TRBD1 covers 7 bases. Germline V lookup: CDR1 ENHRY, CDR2 SYGVKD. CDR3 length: 13 amino acids. Trimming removed 10 bases from V and 3 bases from J; junction bases left unmatched: 8. The CDR3 DNA follows: TGTGCCACACGACAGGGATCCTACACTGAAGCTTTCTTT. This sequence encodes CATRQGSYTEAFF.

This chain links TRBV5-6 with TRBJ2-7, with D maybe TRBD1 (5 bases). The CDR3 is made up of 13 amino acids. Trimming removed 0 bases at V and 1 base at J, with 5 bases between. In germline, CDR1 is SGHDT, CDR2 YYEEEE. CDR3 nucleotides: TGTGCCAGCAGCTTGGGACAGTCCTACGAGCAGTACTTC. As protein: CASSLGQSYEQYF. Full variable domain (rest looked up from reference TRBV5-6 and TRBJ2-7): DAGVTQSPTHLIKTRGQQVTLRCSPKSGHDTVSWYQQALGQGPQFIFQYYEEEERQRGNFPDRFSGHQFPNYSSELNVNALLLGDSALYLCASSLGQSYEQYFGPGTRLTVT.

This rearrangement joins TRBV24-1 to TRBJ1-4; D uncertain. The V gene lost 3 bases and the J gene lost 0 bases, with 10 bases spanning the gap. Looked up from germline, CDR1 is KGHDR and CDR2 is SFDVKD. This CDR3 region has 16 residues. This chain's CDR3 is CATSDKLVATNEKLFF. CDR3 nucleotide sequence: TGTGCCACCAGTGATAAGCTTGTTGCAACTAATGAAAAACTGTTTTTT.